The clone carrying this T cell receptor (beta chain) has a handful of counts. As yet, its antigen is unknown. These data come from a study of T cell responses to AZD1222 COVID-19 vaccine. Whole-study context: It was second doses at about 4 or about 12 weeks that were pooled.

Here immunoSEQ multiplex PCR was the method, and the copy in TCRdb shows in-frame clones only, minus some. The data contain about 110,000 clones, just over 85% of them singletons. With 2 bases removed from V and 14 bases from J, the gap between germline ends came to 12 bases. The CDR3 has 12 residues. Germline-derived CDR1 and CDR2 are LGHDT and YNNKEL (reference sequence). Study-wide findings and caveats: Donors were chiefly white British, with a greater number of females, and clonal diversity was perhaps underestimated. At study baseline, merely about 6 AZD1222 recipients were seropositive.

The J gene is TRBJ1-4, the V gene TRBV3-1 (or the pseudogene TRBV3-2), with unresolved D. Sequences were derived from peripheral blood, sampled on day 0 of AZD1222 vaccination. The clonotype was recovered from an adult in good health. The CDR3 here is CASSQPPGHLFF. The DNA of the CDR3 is TGTGCCAGCAGCCAACCTCCCGGGCATCTGTTTTTT.